This T cell receptor (beta chain) was identified in a study of Ad26.COV2.S vaccination and SARS-CoV-2 variants. CDR1 is SEHNR and CDR2 is FQNEAQ in the germline V gene (reference sequence). Trimming cost V 2 bases and J 5 bases, with 12 bases left between them. This CDR3 is built from 14 residues. As concerns this clone: What it binds is unknown.

Produced via immunoSEQ multiplex PCR; TCRdb's table is partial and in-frame only. The table includes roughly 380,000 clones, more than 75% detected once. General study results and limits: Using TCR breadth and depth analyses may have led to underestimated total T cell responses.

Indicated treatment: about 20 received Ad26.COV2.S at low or high dose, single or two shots; roughly five received placebo; per-sample allocation not given. Each sample was drawn 63 days after the first injection (of vaccine or placebo). The source of this sequence is a person between 18 and 65 years old who received the Ad26.COV2.S COVID-19 vaccine or a placebo. This chain uses TRBV7-9 with TRBJ2-5, with D possibly matching TRBD2 (6 bases). Source: peripheral blood, taken in a trial of Ad26.COV2.S vaccine versus placebo. The CDR3: CASSLSNRGETQYF. Here the CDR3 DNA reads TGTGCCAGCAGCTTATCCAACCGGGGGGAGACCCAGTACTTC.